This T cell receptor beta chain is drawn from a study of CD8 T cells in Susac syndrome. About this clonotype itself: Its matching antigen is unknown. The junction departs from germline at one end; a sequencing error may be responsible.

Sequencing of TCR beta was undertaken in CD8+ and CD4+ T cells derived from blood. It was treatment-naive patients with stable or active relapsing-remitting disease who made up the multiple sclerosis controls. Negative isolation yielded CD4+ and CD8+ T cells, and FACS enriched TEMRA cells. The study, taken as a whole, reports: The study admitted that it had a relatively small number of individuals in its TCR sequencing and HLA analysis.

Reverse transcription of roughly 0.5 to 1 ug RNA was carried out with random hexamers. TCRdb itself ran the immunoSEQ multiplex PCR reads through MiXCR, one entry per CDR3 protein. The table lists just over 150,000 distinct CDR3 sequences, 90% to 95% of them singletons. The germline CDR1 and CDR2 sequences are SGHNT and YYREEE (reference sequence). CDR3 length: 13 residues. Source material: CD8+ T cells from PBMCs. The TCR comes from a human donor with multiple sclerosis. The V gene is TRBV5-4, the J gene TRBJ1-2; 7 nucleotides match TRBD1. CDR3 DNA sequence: TGTGCCAGCAGCTCGGCGTTTCCGGGACAGTTTTTCTTC. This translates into CASSSAFPGQFFF.